The rows below give T cell receptor beta chains drawn from one sample of a study of cytomegalovirus exposure and HLA in healthy donors. The repertoire was sequenced with immunoSEQ multiplex PCR; TCRdb's copy has only in-frame clones and lacks some. The top ten clones hold around 13% of a sample with roughly 120,000 clones, over 60% of them seen once. The sample consisted of PBMCs. The receptors stem from a woman aged 40 to 50 in good health and CMV-seropositive. The CDR3 runs from the conserved cysteine through the conserved F or W. Each record gives: D gene, V gene, J gene, CDR3 protein, CDR3 DNA. A D gene is named only where the DNA matches it firmly.

>-|TRBV28|TRBJ2-5
CASSLGAIGTQYF
TGTGCCAGCAGTCTTGGGGCGATAGGGACCCAGTACTTC
>-|TRBV6-1|TRBJ2-7
CASSSTPAYEQYF
TGTGCCAGCAGTTCCACCCCAGCCTACGAGCAGTACTTC
>TRBD1|TRBV28|TRBJ2-7
CASSLTGALSYEQYF
TGTGCCAGCAGTTTAACAGGGGCGCTCTCCTACGAGCAGTACTTC
>-|TRBV28|TRBJ2-3
CASSFPLVDTQYF
TGTGCCAGCAGTTTCCCACTGGTGGATACGCAGTATTTT
>-|TRBV4-1|TRBJ1-1
CASSQGYREAFF
TGCGCCAGCAGCCAAGGATACAGGGAAGCTTTCTTT
>-|TRBV5-8|TRBJ2-3
CASSSRAADTQYF
TGTGCCAGCAGCAGCCGCGCGGCGGATACGCAGTATTTT
>TRBD1|TRBV27|TRBJ2-7
CASSLGQDTYEQYF
TGTGCCAGCAGTTTGGGACAGGACACCTACGAGCAGTACTTC
>-|TRBV6-5|TRBJ1-5
CASSRQIINQPQHF
TGTGCCAGCAGTCGACAGATTATCAATCAGCCCCAGCATTTT
>TRBD2|TRBV11-1|TRBJ2-3
CASSLGSSGVPTDTQYF
TGTGCCAGCAGCTTAGGCTCTAGCGGGGTTCCCACAGATACGCAGTATTTT
>-|TRBV6-5|TRBJ1-5
CASTSGVPNQPQHF
TGTGCCAGCACCTCAGGGGTCCCGAATCAGCCCCAGCATTTT
>-|TRBV4-2|TRBJ2-3
CASSQEGSGRDTQYF
TGTGCCAGCAGCCAAGAGGGGTCGGGGAGGGATACGCAGTATTTT
>TRBD2|TRBV4-1|TRBJ2-7
CASSQVLAANYEQYF
TGCGCCAGCAGCCAAGTACTAGCGGCGAACTACGAGCAGTACTTC
>-|TRBV30|TRBJ2-7
CAWSPSSYEQYF
TGTGCCTGGAGCCCTAGCTCCTACGAGCAGTACTTC
>TRBD2|TRBV7-3|TRBJ2-1
CASSSGLADNEQFF
TGTGCCAGCAGCTCGGGACTAGCGGACAATGAGCAGTTCTTC
>TRBD1|TRBV2|TRBJ1-5
CASSRTGVGQPQHF
TGTGCCAGCAGTCGAACAGGGGTAGGTCAGCCCCAGCATTTT